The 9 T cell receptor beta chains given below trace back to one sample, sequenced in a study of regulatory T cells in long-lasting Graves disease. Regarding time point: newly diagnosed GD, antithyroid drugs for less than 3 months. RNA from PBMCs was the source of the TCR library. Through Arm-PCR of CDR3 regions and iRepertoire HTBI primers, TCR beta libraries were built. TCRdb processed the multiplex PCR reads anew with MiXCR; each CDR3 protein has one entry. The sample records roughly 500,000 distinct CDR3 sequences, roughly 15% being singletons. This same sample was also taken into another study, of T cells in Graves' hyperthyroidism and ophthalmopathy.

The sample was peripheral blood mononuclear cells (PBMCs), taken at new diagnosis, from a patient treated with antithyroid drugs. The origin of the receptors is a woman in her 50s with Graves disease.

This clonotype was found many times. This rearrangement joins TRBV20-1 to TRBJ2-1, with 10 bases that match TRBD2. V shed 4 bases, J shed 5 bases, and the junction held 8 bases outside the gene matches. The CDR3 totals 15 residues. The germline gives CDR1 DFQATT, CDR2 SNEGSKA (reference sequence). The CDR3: CSATRTSGADNEQFF. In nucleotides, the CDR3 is TGCAGTGCTACCCGGACTAGCGGAGCCGACAATGAGCAGTTCTTC.

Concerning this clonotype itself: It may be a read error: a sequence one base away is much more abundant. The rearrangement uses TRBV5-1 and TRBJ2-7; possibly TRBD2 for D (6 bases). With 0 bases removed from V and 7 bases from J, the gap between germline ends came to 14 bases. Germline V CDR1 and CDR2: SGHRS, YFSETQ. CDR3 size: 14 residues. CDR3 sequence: CASSLGHGSDEQYF. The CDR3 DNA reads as TGCGCCAGCAGCTTGGGACACGGGAGCGATGAGCAGTACTTC.

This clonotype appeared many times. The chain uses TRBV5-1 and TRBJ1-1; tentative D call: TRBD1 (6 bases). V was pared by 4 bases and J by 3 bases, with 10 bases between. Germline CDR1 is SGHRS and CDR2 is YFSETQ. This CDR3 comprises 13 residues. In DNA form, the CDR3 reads TGCGCCAGCAGCGGGGGCTCGGACACTGAAGCTTTCTTT. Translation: CASSGGSDTEAFF. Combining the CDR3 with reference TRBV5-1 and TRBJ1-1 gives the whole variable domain KAGVTQTPRYLIKTRGQQVTLSCSPISGHRSVSWYQQTPGQGLQFLFEYFSETQRNKGNFPGRFSGRQFSNSRSEMNVSTLELGDSALYLCASSGGSDTEAFFGQGTRLTVV.

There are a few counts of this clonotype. This CDR3 is CASRARDSRSYNEQFF. Here the CDR3 DNA reads TGTGCCAGCAGGGCTCGGGACTCCCGCTCCTACAATGAGCAGTTCTTC. The gene calls are TRBV13 and TRBJ2-1; D is possibly TRBD2 (6 bases). The V end was cut by 6 bases, the J end by 0 bases, with 15 bases between. There are 16 residues in the CDR3. Germline V gives CDR1 PRHDT, CDR2 FYEKMQ (reference sequence).

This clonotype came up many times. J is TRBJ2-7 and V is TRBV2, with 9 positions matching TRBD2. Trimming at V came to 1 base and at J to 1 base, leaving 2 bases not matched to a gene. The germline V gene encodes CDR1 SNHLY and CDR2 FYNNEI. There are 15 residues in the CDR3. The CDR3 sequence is CASSEGLAVSYEQYF. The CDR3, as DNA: TGTGCCAGCAGTGAAGGACTAGCGGTGTCCTACGAGCAGTACTTC.

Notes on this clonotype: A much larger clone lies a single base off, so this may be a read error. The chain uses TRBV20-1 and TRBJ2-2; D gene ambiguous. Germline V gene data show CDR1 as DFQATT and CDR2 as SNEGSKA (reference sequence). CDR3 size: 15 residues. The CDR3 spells CSAGVTSAKTGELFF. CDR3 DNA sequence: TGCAGTGCTGGCGTGACAAGCGCGAAGACCGGGGAGCTGTTTTTT.

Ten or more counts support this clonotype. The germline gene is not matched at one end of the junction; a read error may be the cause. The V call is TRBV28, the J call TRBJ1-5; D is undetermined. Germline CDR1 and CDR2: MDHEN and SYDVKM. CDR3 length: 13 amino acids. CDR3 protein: CASSLWGDQPQHF. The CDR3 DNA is TGTGCCAGCAGCTTATGGGGAGATCAGCCCCAGCATTTT.

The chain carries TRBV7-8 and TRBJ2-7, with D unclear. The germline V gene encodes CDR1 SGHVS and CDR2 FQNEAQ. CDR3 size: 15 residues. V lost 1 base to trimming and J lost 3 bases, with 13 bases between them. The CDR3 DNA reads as TGTGCCAGCAGCTTAGGTTGGACCGAGGACTACGAGCAGTACTTC. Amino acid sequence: CASSLGWTEDYEQYF.

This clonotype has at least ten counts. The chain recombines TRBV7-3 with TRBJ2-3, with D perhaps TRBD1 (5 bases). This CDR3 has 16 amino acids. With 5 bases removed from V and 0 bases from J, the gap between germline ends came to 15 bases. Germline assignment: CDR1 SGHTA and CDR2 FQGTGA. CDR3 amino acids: CASSHRSTTSTDTQYF. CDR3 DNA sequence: TGTGCCAGCAGCCACAGGTCCACTACTAGCACAGATACGCAGTATTTT.